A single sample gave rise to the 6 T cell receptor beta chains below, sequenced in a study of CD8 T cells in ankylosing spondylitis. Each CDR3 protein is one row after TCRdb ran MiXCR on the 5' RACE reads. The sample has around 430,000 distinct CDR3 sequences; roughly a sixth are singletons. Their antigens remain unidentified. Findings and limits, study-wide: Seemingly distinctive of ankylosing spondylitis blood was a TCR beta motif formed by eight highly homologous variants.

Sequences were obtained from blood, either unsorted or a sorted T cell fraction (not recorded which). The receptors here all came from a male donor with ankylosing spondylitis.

CDR3: CASSSAQGAKETQYF. The CDR3 DNA follows: TGCGCCAGCAGCTCAGCACAGGGAGCAAAAGAGACCCAGTACTTC. The rearrangement uses TRBV5-1 and TRBJ2-5, with D possibly matching TRBD1 (6 bases). This CDR3 region has 15 residues. Germline loops: CDR1 SGHRS, CDR2 YFSETQ. V was shortened by 3 bases and J by 3 bases, with 15 bases between the two germline ends.

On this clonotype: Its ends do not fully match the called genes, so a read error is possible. For the CDR3, the DNA is TGTACCAGCACGGGACAGGCCCTATCTGGGGCCAACGTCCTGACTTTC. Residues: CTSTGQALSGANVLTF. The genes are TRBV6-2 or TRBV6-3 and TRBJ2-6; 8 bases map to TRBD1. The CDR3 extends over 16 amino acids. CDR1 is MNHEY and CDR2 is SVGEGT in the germline V gene.

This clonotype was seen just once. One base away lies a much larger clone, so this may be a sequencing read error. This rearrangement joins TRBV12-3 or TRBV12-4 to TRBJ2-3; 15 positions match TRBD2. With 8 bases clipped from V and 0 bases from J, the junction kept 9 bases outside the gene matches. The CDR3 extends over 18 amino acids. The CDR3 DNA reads TGTGCCAGCTGCCTAGGACTAGCGGGGGGGCCCAGCACAGATACGCAGTATTTT. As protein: CASCLGLAGGPSTDTQYF.

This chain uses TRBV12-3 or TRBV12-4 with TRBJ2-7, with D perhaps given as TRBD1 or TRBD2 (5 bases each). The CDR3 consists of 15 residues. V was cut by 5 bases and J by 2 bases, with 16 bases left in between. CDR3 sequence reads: CASSDYGTPPYEQYF. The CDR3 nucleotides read TGTGCCAGCAGTGACTACGGGACCCCTCCCTACGAGCAGTACTTC.

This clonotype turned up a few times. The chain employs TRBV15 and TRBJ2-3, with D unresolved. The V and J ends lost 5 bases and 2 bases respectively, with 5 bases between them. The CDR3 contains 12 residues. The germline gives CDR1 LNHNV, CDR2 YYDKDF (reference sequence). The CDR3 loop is CATSGYTDTQYF. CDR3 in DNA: TGTGCCACCAGCGGATACACAGATACGCAGTATTTT.

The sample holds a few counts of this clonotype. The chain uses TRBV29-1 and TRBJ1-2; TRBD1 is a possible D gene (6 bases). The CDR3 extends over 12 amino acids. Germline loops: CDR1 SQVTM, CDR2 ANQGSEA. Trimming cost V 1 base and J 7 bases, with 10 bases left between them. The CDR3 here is CSVEAGDGGYTF. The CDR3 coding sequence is TGCAGCGTTGAAGCAGGGGACGGTGGCTACACCTTC.